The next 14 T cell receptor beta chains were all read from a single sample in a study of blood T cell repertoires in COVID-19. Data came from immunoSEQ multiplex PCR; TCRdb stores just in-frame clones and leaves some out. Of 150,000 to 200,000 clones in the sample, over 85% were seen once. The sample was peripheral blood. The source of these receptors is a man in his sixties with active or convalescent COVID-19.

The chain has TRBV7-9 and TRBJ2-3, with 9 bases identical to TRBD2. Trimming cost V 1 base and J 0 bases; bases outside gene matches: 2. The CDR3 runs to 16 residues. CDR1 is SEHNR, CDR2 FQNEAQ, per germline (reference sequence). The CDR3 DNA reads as TGTGCCAGCAGCTTAGGTAGCGGGGGCAGCACAGATACGCAGTATTTT. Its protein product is CASSLGSGGSTDTQYF.

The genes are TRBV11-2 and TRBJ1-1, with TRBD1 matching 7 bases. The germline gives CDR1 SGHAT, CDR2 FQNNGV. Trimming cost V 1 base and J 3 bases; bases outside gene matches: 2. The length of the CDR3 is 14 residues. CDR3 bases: TGTGCCAGCAGCTTAGCACAGGGGTACACTGAAGCTTTCTTT. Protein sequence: CASSLAQGYTEAFF. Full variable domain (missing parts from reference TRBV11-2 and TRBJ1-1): EAGVAQSPRYKIIEKRQSVAFWCNPISGHATLYWYQQILGQGPKLLIQFQNNGVVDDSQLPKDRFSAERLKGVDSTLKIQPAKLEDSAVYLCASSLAQGYTEAFFGQGTRLTVV.

CDR3 protein: CASSLAVGPNTEAFF. In nucleotides, the CDR3 is TGTGCCAGCAGCTTGGCAGTTGGGCCTAACACTGAAGCTTTCTTT. The chain couples TRBV5-6 to TRBJ1-1; unclear D gene. In germline, CDR1 is SGHDT, CDR2 YYEEEE. Trimming removed 0 bases from V and 2 bases from J, with 11 bases in between. The CDR3 is 15 amino acids.

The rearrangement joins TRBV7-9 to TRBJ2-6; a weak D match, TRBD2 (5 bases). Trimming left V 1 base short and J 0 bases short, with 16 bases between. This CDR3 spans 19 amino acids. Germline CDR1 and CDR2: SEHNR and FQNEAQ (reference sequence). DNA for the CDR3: TGTGCCAGCAGCTTAGGTTTTAGAGGGAAAGGCTCTGGGGCCAACGTCCTGACTTTC. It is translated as CASSLGFRGKGSGANVLTF.

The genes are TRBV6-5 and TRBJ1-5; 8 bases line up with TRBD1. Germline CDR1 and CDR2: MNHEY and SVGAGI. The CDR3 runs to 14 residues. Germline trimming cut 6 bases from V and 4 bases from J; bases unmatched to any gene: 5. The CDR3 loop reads CASRRGQENQPQHF. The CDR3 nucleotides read TGTGCCAGCAGGAGGGGACAGGAGAATCAGCCCCAGCATTTT.

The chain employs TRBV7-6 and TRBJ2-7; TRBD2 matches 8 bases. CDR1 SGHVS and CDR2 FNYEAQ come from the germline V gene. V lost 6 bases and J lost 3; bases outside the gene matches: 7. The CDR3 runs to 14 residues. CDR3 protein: CASSPSGSDYEQYF. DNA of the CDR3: TGTGCCAGCAGTCCGAGCGGGAGCGACTACGAGCAGTACTTC.

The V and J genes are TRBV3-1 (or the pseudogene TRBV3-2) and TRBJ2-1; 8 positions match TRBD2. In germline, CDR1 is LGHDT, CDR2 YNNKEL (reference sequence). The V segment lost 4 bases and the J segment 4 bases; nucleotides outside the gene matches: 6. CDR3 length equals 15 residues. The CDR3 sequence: CASSLRLATYNEQFF. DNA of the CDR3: TGTGCCAGCAGCCTCCGACTAGCGACGTACAATGAGCAGTTCTTC.

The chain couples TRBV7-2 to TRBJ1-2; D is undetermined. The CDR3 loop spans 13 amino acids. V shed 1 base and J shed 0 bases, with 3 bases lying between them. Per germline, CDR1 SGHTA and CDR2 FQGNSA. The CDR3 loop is CASSLDSNYGYTF. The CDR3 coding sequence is TGTGCCAGCAGCTTAGACTCTAACTATGGCTACACCTTC.

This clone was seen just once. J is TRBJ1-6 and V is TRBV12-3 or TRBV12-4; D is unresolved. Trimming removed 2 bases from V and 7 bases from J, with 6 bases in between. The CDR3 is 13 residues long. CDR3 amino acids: CASSLFQNSPLHF. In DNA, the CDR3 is TGTGCCAGCAGTTTATTTCAGAATTCACCCCTCCACTTT.

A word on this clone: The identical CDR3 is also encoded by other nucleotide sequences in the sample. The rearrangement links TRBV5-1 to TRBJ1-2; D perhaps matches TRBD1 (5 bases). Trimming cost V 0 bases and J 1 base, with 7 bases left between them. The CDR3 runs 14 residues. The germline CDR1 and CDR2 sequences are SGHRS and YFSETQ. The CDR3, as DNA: TGCGCCAGCAGCTTGGGACAGAGTAACTATGGCTACACCTTC. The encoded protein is CASSLGQSNYGYTF.

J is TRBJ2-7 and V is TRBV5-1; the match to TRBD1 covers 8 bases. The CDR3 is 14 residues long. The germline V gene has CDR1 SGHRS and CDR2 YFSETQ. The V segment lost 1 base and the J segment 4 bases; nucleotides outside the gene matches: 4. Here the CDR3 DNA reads TGCGCCAGCAGCTTGCGGCAGGGGGCGTACGAGCAGTACTTC. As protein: CASSLRQGAYEQYF. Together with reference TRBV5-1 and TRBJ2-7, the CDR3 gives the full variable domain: KAGVTQTPRYLIKTRGQQVTLSCSPISGHRSVSWYQQTPGQGLQFLFEYFSETQRNKGNFPGRFSGRQFSNSRSEMNVSTLELGDSALYLCASSLRQGAYEQYFGPGTRLTVT.

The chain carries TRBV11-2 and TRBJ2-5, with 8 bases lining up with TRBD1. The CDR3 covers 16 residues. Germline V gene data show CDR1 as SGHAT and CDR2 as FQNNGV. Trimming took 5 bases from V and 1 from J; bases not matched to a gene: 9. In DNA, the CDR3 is TGTGCCAGCAGCCCCAGGACAGGGAGGACCCAAGAGACCCAGTACTTC. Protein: CASSPRTGRTQETQYF.

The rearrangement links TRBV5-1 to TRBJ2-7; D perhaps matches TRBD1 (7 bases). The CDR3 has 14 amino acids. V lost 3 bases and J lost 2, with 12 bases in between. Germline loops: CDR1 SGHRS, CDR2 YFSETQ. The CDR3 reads CASSSQGRPYEQYF. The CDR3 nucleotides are TGCGCCAGCAGCTCACAGGGGAGGCCCTACGAGCAGTACTTC.

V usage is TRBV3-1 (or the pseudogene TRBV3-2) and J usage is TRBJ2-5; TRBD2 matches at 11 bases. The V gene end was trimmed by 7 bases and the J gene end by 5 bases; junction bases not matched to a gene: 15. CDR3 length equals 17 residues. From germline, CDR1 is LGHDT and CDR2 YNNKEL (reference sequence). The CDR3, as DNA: TGTGCCAGCACCCCGACTAGCGGGGTAAACCCCGGGGAGACCCAGTACTTC. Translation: CASTPTSGVNPGETQYF.